Presented here are 23 T cell receptor beta chains from one specimen sequenced in a study of T cells after yellow fever vaccination. TCRdb fed the 5' RACE reads into MiXCR, producing one record per CDR3 protein. The table has almost 70,000 distinct CDR3 sequences, 5.5% to 7.5% seen once; the top ten hold around 2.2%. The input for sequencing was CD4+ T cells sorted from PBMCs, taken around 15 days after the first yellow fever vaccination. These receptors were obtained from a man aged 18 to 30 who received the YFV17D yellow fever vaccine.

This clonotype was detected ten times or more. V usage is TRBV12-3 or TRBV12-4 and J usage is TRBJ1-5; 8 positions match TRBD1. This CDR3 is 15 amino acids long. Unmatched junction bases numbered 4, after V lost 3 bases and J lost 3 bases. CDR3 in DNA: TGTGCCAGCAGTTTTGGACAGGGACTCAATCAGCCCCAGCATTTT. Its translation is CASSFGQGLNQPQHF.

This clonotype was counted many times. V gene TRBV19 combines with J gene TRBJ2-5; D unclear. Germline V gene lookup returns CDR1 LNHDA and CDR2 SQIVND (reference sequence). Trimming left V 0 bases short and J 3 bases short, with 17 bases between. The CDR3 length is 17 residues. The CDR3 sequence is CASSIDPPPSSKETQYF. The CDR3 region has the DNA TGTGCCAGTAGTATAGACCCACCGCCTAGTTCCAAAGAGACCCAGTACTTC.

This clonotype was counted ten times or more. This sequence joins TRBV7-2 and TRBJ2-5, with 9 bases that match TRBD2. V lost 5 bases to trimming and J lost 10 bases; unmatched junction nucleotides: 2. This CDR3 is 11 amino acids long. Germline V gene data show CDR1 as SGHTA and CDR2 as FQGNSA. The CDR3 DNA follows: TGTGCCAGCAGCGCGGGAGGGATCCAGTACTTC. It specifies CASSAGGIQYF. Drawing the rest from reference TRBV7-2 and TRBJ2-5, the complete variable domain is GAGVSQSPSNKVTEKGKDVELRCDPISGHTALYWYRQSLGQGLEFLIYFQGNSAPDKSGLPSDRFSAERTGGSVSTLTIQRTQQEDSAVYLCASSAGGIQYFGPGTRLLVL.

This clonotype was counted ten times or more. The V call is TRBV5-1, the J call TRBJ2-1, with 11 bases matching TRBD2. CDR3 length: 16 amino acids. The germline gives CDR1 SGHRS, CDR2 YFSETQ. The J segment lost 6 bases and the V segment lost 0 bases, leaving 5 bases of the junction unmatched. CDR3 coding DNA: TGCGCCAGCAGCTTGGCCTCTAGCGGGGGGTTCAATGAGCAGTTCTTC. Translating gives CASSLASSGGFNEQFF.

Many counts were recorded for this clonotype. The genes are TRBV6-5 and TRBJ2-1; D call uncertain. The CDR3 extends over 13 amino acids. V lost 6 bases and J lost 10, with 16 bases in between. The germline V gene has CDR1 MNHEY and CDR2 SVGAGI. The CDR3 nucleotides read TGTGCCAGCAGAGCCCTCGTGGGTAGCGAGCAGTTCTTC. Its translation: CASRALVGSEQFF.

In its sample, this clonotype was seen many times. The chain joins TRBV7-6 to TRBJ2-5; 7 nucleotides line up with TRBD1. CDR1 and CDR2 from the germline V gene are SGHVS and FNYEAQ. V lost 5 bases to trimming and J lost 1 base; unmatched junction nucleotides: 4. This CDR3 is 14 amino acids long. The CDR3 bases are TGTGCCAGCAGCCAAAGGACAGGCCAAGAGACCCAGTACTTC. As protein: CASSQRTGQETQYF.

This clonotype was observed many times. The genes are TRBV2 and TRBJ2-3; no firm D call. The germline V gene encodes CDR1 SNHLY and CDR2 FYNNEI. Trimming stripped 7 bases from V and 0 bases from J, with 5 bases between. CDR3 length equals 12 residues. CDR3 region: CASTPSTDTQYF. In nucleotides, the CDR3 is TGTGCCAGCACCCCTAGCACAGATACGCAGTATTTT.

This clonotype has ten or more counts. This chain uses TRBV5-5 with TRBJ2-5; TRBD2 agrees at 11 bases. V trimming: 4 bases; J trimming: 4 bases; junction bases outside the gene matches: 6. The CDR3 runs to 15 residues. Germline values: CDR1 SGHKS, CDR2 YYEKEE (reference sequence). In nucleotides, the CDR3 is TGTGCCAGCAGCCAGGGACTAGCGGTAGGAGAGACCCAGTACTTC. The encoded protein is CASSQGLAVGETQYF.

This clonotype was observed many times. The J gene is TRBJ2-7, the V gene TRBV20-1, with D tentatively TRBD1 (5 bases). Trimming removed 6 bases at V and 5 bases at J, with 11 bases between. Germline V gene lookup returns CDR1 DFQATT and CDR2 SNEGSKA (reference sequence). This CDR3 has 11 amino acids. CDR3 residues: CSADTGHEQYV. The CDR3 nucleotides read TGCAGTGCGGACACAGGACACGAGCAGTACGTC.

This clonotype was counted a few times. The chain carries TRBV7-2 and TRBJ2-7; TRBD2 is a possible D gene (6 bases). The germline gives CDR1 SGHTA, CDR2 FQGNSA. The CDR3 covers 13 residues. V lost 3 bases and J 7 bases, leaving 13 bases between the germline ends. The CDR3 region is CASSFLRDGEQYF. CDR3 nucleotide sequence: TGTGCCAGCAGCTTTCTGCGGGACGGGGAGCAGTACTTC.

This clonotype was found many times. V is TRBV20-1 and J is TRBJ2-3; 12 positions agree with TRBD2. The trim removed 5 bases at V and 4 bases at J, leaving 4 bases unmatched. Germline values: CDR1 DFQATT, CDR2 SNEGSKA (reference sequence). This CDR3 region has 14 residues. CDR3 residues: CSAPSGGASDTQYF. The CDR3, as DNA: TGCAGTGCTCCTAGCGGGGGGGCCTCAGATACGCAGTATTTT.

This clonotype was recorded at least ten times. The rearrangement joins TRBV5-1 to TRBJ2-3, with D maybe TRBD2 (6 bases). Germline assignment: CDR1 SGHRS and CDR2 YFSETQ. Deletions cut 4 bases from V and 5 bases from J, with 11 bases between. The CDR3 totals 13 residues. The CDR3 nucleotides are TGCGCCAGCAGCAGGGGAGGAGTAGATACGCAGTATTTT. As protein: CASSRGGVDTQYF.

In its sample, this clonotype was seen a few times. The rearrangement uses TRBV4-1 and TRBJ2-5; 7 positions match TRBD1. The CDR3 totals 14 residues. Germline V gene sequence: CDR1 MGHRA, CDR2 YSYEKL. J lost 5 bases, V lost 6 bases, and 9 bases had no gene match. CDR3 bases: TGCGCCAGCAGAAGGACAGGAGGTCGCGAGACCCAGTACTTC. Its translation is CASRRTGGRETQYF.

This clonotype was counted only a few times. This chain connects TRBV30 to TRBJ2-7; D is undetermined. CDR3 length: 14 amino acids. Germline CDR1 is GTSNPN and CDR2 is SVGIG (reference sequence). The V and J ends lost 0 bases and 2 bases respectively, with 11 bases between them. This CDR3 is CAWSVIGLPYEQYF. The DNA for the CDR3 is TGTGCCTGGAGTGTGATTGGGCTCCCCTACGAGCAGTACTTC.

The genes are TRBV20-1 and TRBJ2-1; TRBD2 agrees at 12 bases. The CDR3 sequence is 14 residues long. Germline-derived CDR1 and CDR2 are DFQATT and SNEGSKA (reference sequence). V was pared by 3 bases and J by 7 bases, with 4 bases of the junction left unmatched. CDR3 loop: CSASLAGGENEQFF. Written as DNA, the CDR3 is TGCAGTGCTAGTCTAGCGGGAGGGGAGAATGAGCAGTTCTTC.

This clonotype was counted ten times or more. The chain has TRBV5-5 and TRBJ1-2; 7 bases match TRBD1. Trimming removed 0 bases from V and 2 bases from J; junction bases left unmatched: 7. Germline-derived CDR1 and CDR2 are SGHKS and YYEKEE (reference sequence). The CDR3 extends over 16 amino acids. The CDR3 loop is CASSLELGRGNYGYTF. DNA of the CDR3: TGTGCCAGCAGCTTGGAATTGGGCAGGGGGAACTATGGCTACACCTTC.

This clonotype was counted many times. The V call is TRBV12-3 or TRBV12-4, the J call TRBJ2-1; tentatively, D is TRBD1 or TRBD2 (5 bases each). CDR3 size: 14 residues. Between the trimmed V and J ends, which lost 6 bases and 6 bases, there was a span of 15 bases. The CDR3 DNA sequence: TGTGCCAGCAGCCTCCCGGGACGGTCCAATGAGCAGTTCTTC. This translates into CASSLPGRSNEQFF.

Here the CDR3 reads CASSLGVTSKQFF. In nucleotides, the CDR3 is TGTGCCAGCAGCTTAGGGGTGACTAGTAAGCAGTTCTTC. The chain recombines TRBV7-8 with TRBJ2-1; D might be TRBD2 (6 bases). Germline V gives CDR1 SGHVS, CDR2 FQNEAQ. CDR3 length: 13 amino acids. V lost 1 base, J lost 11 bases, and 12 bases lay in between.

The V call is TRBV5-5, the J call TRBJ2-7; D not resolved. The V and J ends lost 2 bases and 3 bases respectively, with 9 bases between them. The germline CDR1 and CDR2 sequences are SGHKS and YYEKEE (reference sequence). There are 13 residues in the CDR3. CDR3 in amino acids: CASSFGHVYEQYV. CDR3 nucleotide sequence: TGTGCCAGCAGCTTTGGGCACGTCTACGAGCAGTACGTC.

At least ten counts were recorded for this clonotype. The genes are TRBV5-5 and TRBJ2-3, with D perhaps being TRBD1 or TRBD2 (5 bases each). Germline V lookup: CDR1 SGHKS, CDR2 YYEKEE (reference sequence). The CDR3 totals 16 residues. Trimming left V 4 bases short and J 5 bases short, with 20 bases between. This CDR3 reads CASSPRDGRSGDTQYF. CDR3 coding DNA: TGTGCCAGCAGCCCCCGGGACGGACGATCAGGAGATACGCAGTATTTT.

This clonotype was detected many times. The chain couples TRBV2 to TRBJ2-5; no firm D call. Germline CDR1 and CDR2: SNHLY and FYNNEI. CDR3 length: 13 residues. V was clipped by 8 bases and J by 1 base, with 11 bases between them. CDR3 sequence (DNA): TGTGCCAGCCCCCAGAGCTTCCAAGAGACCCAGTACTTC. As protein: CASPQSFQETQYF.

At least ten counts were recorded for this clonotype. V gene TRBV10-2 combines with J gene TRBJ2-5; 7 bases align to TRBD1. The junction had 2 bases not matched to a gene; V was cut back by 5 bases and J by 2 bases. CDR1 and CDR2 (germline): WSHSY, SAAADI. The CDR3 is made up of 13 amino acids. This CDR3 reads CASSRGLQETQYF. CDR3 sequence (DNA): TGCGCCAGCAGTAGGGGGCTTCAAGAGACCCAGTACTTC.

This clonotype was observed many times. This chain connects TRBV5-1 to TRBJ2-5, with TRBD1 identical over 7 bases. The V gene's germline CDR1 is SGHRS and CDR2 YFSETQ. Losses at the gene ends were 8 bases for V and 5 bases for J; bases not matched to a gene: 3. The CDR3 runs to 11 residues. CDR3 in amino acids: CASTGDETQYF. The CDR3 DNA reads TGCGCCAGTACAGGGGACGAGACCCAGTACTTC.